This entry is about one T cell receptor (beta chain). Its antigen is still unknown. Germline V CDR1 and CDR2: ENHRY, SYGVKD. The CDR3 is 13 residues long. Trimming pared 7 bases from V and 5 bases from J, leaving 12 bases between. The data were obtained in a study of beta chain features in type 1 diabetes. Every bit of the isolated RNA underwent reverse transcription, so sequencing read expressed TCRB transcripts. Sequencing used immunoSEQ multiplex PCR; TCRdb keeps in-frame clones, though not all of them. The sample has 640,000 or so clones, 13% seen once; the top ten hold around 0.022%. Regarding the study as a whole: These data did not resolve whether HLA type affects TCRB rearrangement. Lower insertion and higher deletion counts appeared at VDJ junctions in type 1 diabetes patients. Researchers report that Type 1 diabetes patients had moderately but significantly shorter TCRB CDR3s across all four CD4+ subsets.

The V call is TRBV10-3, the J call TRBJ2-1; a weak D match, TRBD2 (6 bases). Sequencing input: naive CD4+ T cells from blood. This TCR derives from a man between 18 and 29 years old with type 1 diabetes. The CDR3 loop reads CAITTSQHNEQFF. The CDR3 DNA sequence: TGTGCCATCACCACTAGCCAGCACAATGAGCAGTTCTTC.